This entry describes one T cell receptor beta chain. Its antigen is unidentified. At one end the junction does not follow the germline gene, possibly because of a read error. Germline values: CDR1 SGHNT, CDR2 YYREEE (reference sequence). The CDR3 runs to 17 residues. These data originate in a study of tumor and adjacent non-tumor tissue in lung cancer. Study background: The patients, around 9 men and four to six women, were roughly 30 to 80 with stage I to III disease.

The template was RNA from unsorted bulk tissue. More than 3 cm separated this lung sample from the edge of the tumor. General observations from the study: Tumor repertoires had a smaller top 100 clone share than normal lung. Significantly higher TCR diversity was found in tumor than normal lung.

TCRbeta libraries were built with three rounds of nested PCR, modified from ARM-PCR. TCRdb reprocessed the multiplex PCR reads with MiXCR, giving one entry per CDR3 protein. The table shows 75,000 to 80,000 distinct CDR3 sequences, with approximately 82% occurring only once. This TCR came from a man between 65 and 85 years old with non-small cell lung cancer. Specimen: distant non-tumor lung tissue. The rearrangement joins TRBV5-4 to TRBJ1-6, with 8 bases lining up with TRBD1. The CDR3 loop is CVSSTGTGGRINSPLHF. As DNA, the CDR3 is TGTGTCAGCAGCACCGGTACAGGGGGACGGATTAATTCACCCCTCCACTTT.